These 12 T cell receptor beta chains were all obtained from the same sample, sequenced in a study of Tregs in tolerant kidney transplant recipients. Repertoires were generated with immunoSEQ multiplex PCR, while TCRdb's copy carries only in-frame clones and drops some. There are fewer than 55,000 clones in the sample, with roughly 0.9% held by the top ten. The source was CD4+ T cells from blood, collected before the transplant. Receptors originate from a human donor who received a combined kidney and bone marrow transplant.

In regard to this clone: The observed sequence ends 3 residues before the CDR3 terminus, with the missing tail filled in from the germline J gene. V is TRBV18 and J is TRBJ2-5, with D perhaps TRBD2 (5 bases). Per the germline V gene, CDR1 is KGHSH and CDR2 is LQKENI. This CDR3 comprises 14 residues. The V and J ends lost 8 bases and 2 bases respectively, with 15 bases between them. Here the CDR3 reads CASLPAGGQETQYF. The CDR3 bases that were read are TGTGCCAGCCTCCCGGCGGGTGGACAAGAGACC.

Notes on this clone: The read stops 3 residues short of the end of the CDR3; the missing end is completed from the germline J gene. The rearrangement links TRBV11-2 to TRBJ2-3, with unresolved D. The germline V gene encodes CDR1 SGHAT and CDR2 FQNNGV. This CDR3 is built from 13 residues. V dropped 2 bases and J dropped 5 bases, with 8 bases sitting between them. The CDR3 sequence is CASSLSLRDTQYF. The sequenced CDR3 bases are TGTGCCAGCAGCTTAAGCTTGAGAGATACG.

Incomplete CDR3 DNA: TGTGCCAGCTCACCTACAGGGGGCTGGGGCACTGAA. Translating gives CASSPTGGWGTE. The whole CDR3 sequence reads CASSPTGGWGTEAFF. The chain is built from TRBV18 and TRBJ1-1, with 9 bases fitting TRBD1. The read is 3 residues too short to cover the CDR3 end, so that end is filled in from the germline J gene. V lost 3 bases to trimming and J lost 4 bases; unmatched junction nucleotides: 6. The CDR3 is 15 residues long. In germline, CDR1 is KGHSH, CDR2 LQKENI.

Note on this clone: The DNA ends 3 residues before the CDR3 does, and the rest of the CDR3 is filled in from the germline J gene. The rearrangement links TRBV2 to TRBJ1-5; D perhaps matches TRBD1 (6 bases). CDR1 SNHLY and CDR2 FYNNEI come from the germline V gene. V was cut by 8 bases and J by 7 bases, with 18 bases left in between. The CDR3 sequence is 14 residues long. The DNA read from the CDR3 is TGTGCCAGCCCCCCGGGACAAGGGAGGCAGCCC. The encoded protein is CASPPGQGRQP. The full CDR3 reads CASPPGQGRQPQHF.

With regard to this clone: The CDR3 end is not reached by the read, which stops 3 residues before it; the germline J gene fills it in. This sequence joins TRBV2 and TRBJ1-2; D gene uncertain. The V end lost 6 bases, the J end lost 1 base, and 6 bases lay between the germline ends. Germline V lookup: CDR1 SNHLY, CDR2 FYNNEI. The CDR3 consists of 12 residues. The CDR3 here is CASRRGNYGYTF. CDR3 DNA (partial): TGTGCCAGCAGGCGGGGTAACTATGGC. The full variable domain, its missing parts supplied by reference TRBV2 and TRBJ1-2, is EPEVTQTPSHQVTQMGQEVILRCVPISNHLYFYWYRQILGQKVEFLVSFYNNEISEKSEIFDDQFSVERPDGSNFTLKIRSTKLEDSAMYFCASRRGNYGYTFGSGTRLTVV.

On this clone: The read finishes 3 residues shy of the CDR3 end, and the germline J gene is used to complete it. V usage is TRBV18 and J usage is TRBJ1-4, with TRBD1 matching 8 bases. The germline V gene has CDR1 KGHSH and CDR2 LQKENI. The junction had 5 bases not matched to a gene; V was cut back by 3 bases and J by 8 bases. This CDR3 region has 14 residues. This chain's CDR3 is CASSPGQAGEKLFF. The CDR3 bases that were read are TGTGCCAGCTCACCGGGACAGGCCGGGGAAAAA.

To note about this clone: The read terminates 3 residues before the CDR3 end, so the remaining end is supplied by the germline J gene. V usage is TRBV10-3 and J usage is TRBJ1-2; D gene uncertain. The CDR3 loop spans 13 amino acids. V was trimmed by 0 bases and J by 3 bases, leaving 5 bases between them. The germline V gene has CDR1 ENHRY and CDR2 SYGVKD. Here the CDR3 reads CAISESRYYGYTF. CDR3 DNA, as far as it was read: TGTGCCATCAGTGAGTCCAGGTACTATGGC.

The CDR3 reads CASSASGTSGDEQYF. CDR3 DNA (partial): TGTGCCAGCAGCGCCTCCGGGACTAGCGGGGACGAG. This chain links TRBV2 with TRBJ2-7, with 13 bases lining up with TRBD2. The sequenced fragment ends 3 residues before the CDR3 boundary, so the rest is inferred from the germline J gene. From germline, CDR1 is SNHLY and CDR2 FYNNEI. V was clipped by 6 bases and J by 5 bases; unmatched bases: 7. This CDR3 has 15 residues.

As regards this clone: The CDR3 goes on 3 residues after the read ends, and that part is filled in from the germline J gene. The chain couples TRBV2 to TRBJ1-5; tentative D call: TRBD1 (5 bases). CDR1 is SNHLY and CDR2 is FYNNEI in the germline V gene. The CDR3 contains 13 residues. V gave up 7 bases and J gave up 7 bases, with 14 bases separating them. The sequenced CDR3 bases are TGTGCCAGCATCCCCACGGGGGGACAGCCC. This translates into CASIPTGGQP. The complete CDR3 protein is CASIPTGGQPQHF.

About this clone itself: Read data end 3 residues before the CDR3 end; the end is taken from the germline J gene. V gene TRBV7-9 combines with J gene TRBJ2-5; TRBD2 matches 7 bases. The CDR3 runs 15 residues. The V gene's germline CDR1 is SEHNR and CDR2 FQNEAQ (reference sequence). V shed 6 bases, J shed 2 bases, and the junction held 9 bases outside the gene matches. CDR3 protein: CASRRRGGGQETQYF. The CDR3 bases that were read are TGTGCCAGCAGGCGACGGGGCGGGGGTCAAGAGACC. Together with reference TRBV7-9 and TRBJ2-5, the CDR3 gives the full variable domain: DTGVSQNPRHKITKRGQNVTFRCDPISEHNRLYWYRQTLGQGPEFLTYFQNEAQLEKSRLLSDRFSAERPKGSFSTLEIQRTEQGDSAMYLCASRRRGGGQETQYFGPGTRLLVL.

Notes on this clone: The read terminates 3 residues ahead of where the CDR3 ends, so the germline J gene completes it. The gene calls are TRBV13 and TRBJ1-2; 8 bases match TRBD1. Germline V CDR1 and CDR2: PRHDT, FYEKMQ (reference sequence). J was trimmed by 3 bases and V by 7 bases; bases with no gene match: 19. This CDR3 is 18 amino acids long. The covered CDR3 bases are TGTGCCAGCAACCCCCGCCCCGGACAGGGCGGTTCCTACTATGGC. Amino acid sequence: CASNPRPGQGGSYYG. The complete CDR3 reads CASNPRPGQGGSYYGYTF.

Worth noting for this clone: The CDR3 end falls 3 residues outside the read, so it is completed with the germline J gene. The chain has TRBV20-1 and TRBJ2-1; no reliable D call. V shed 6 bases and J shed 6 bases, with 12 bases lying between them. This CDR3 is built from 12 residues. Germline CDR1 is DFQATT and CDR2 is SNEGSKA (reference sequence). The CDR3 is CSAGSSGNEQFF. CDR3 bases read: TGCAGTGCGGGTAGCTCGGGCAATGAG.